The rows below give T cell receptor beta chains drawn from one sample of a study of T cell responses to AZD1222 COVID-19 vaccine. Method: immunoSEQ multiplex PCR; TCRdb's copy keeps in-frame clones and lacks some. The repertoire has about 160,000 clones, about 92% of them found once; the top ten carry under 1.2%. The source material was peripheral blood, sampled 28 days after the second AZD1222 dose. The receptor source for this set is an adult who received the AZD1222 COVID-19 vaccine. Both conserved end residues are part of each CDR3. Fields, in order: clone size, J gene, D gene, V gene, CDR3 DNA, CDR3 protein. A D gene is named only where the DNA matches it firmly. A row's size may be missing; if present it is once, few, many or a size class.

few	TRBJ2-3	TRBD2	TRBV5-1	TGCGCCAGCAGCTTGGCGACTAGCGGGGGCACAGATACGCAGTATTTT	CASSLATSGGTDTQYF
.	TRBJ2-5	TRBD2	TRBV27	TGTGCCAGCAGCCCTAGCGGGGGAATAGAGACCCAGTACTTC	CASSPSGGIETQYF
.	TRBJ1-2	TRBD1	TRBV3-1/TRBV3-2	TGTGCCAGCAGCCAACTCCAAGGGGGCGTCGGCTACACCTTC	CASSQLQGGVGYTF
once	TRBJ1-1	.	TRBV7-8	TGTGCCAGCAGCTTAGTACAGGCGGGTGAAGCTTTCTTT	CASSLVQAGEAFF
.	TRBJ2-7	TRBD1	TRBV6-5	TGTGCCAGCAGTAGACGGACAGGACCGGAGCAGTACTTC	CASSRRTGPEQYF
.	TRBJ2-2	.	TRBV10-2	TGCGCCAGCAGTGTAACGGGCGGGAACACCGGGGAGCTGTTTTTT	CASSVTGGNTGELFF
.	TRBJ2-3	.	TRBV6-2/TRBV6-3	TGTGCCAGCAGTTACGCGGACGCTCGGGGCACAGATACGCAGTATTTT	CASSYADARGTDTQYF
once	TRBJ2-1	.	TRBV5-1	TGCGCCAGCAGCATAGGCGGTGTTAGGGAGCAGTTCTTC	CASSIGGVREQFF
.	TRBJ2-1	.	TRBV11-2	TGTGCCAGCAGCTTAGAACTTGAGGGTGAGCAGTTCTTC	CASSLELEGEQFF
.	TRBJ1-2	.	TRBV18	TGTGCCAGCTCACCATTGGGCGATACCTATGGCTACACCTTC	CASSPLGDTYGYTF
.	TRBJ1-1	.	TRBV6-5	TGTGCCAGCAGTCCCGGACCCCCGAACACTGAAGCTTTCTTT	CASSPGPPNTEAFF
.	TRBJ1-2	.	TRBV2	TGTGCCAGCAGTGTTGATCCCGGGACGCAGAACGGCTACACCTTC	CASSVDPGTQNGYTF
.	TRBJ1-1	TRBD1	TRBV27	TGTGCCAGCAGTTTTAGGGGACAGGGGAACACTGAAGCTTTCTTT	CASSFRGQGNTEAFF
.	TRBJ1-5	TRBD1	TRBV10-3	TGTGCCATCGCACAACAGGGGGGAAATAGCAATCAGCCCCAGCATTTT	CAIAQQGGNSNQPQHF
.	TRBJ1-6	.	TRBV27	TGTGCCAGCAATGCGGGGAGTCATAATTCACCCCTCCACTTT	CASNAGSHNSPLHF
.	TRBJ2-7	.	TRBV6-1	TGTGCCAGCAGTGAATATAGGCCTTACGAGCAGTACTTC	CASSEYRPYEQYF
.	TRBJ1-1	.	TRBV6-1	TGTGCCAGCAGTGAGGGGCCCAACACTGAAGCTTTCTTT	CASSEGPNTEAFF
once	TRBJ2-5	TRBD1	TRBV18	TGTGCCAGCTCACCCCTCGGGACAGGGGGTCAAGAGACCCAGTACTTC	CASSPLGTGGQETQYF
.	TRBJ2-2	.	TRBV20-1	TGCAGTGCTAGCAGCGCCGGGGAGCTGTTTTTT	CSASSAGELFF
.	TRBJ2-1	.	TRBV19	TGTGCCAGTAGTGATCAAGACAATGAGCAGTTCTTC	CASSDQDNEQFF
.	TRBJ2-4	TRBD1	TRBV6-5	TGTGCCAGCAGTTACAGGTCAGGGGGTGACAAAAACATTCAGTACTTC	CASSYRSGGDKNIQYF
.	TRBJ1-1	.	TRBV7-2	TGTGCCAGCAGCTTAAGGGGGGCAGGGACTGAAGCTTTCTTT	CASSLRGAGTEAFF
.	TRBJ2-1	.	TRBV30	TGTGCCTGGAGTAGTGTTGATGAGCAGTTCTTC	CAWSSVDEQFF
.	TRBJ1-6	.	TRBV7-8	TGTGCCAGCAGCTTAGCGCGTTGGGCACCCCTCCACTTT	CASSLARWAPLHF
.	TRBJ2-5	TRBD1	TRBV3-1/TRBV3-2	TGTGCCAGCAGCTATTCGGAAACAGGGGGCCAAGAGACCCAGTACTTC	CASSYSETGGQETQYF
once	TRBJ2-5	.	TRBV13	TGTGCCAGCAGCTTAGAGGGAGAGACCCAGTACTTC	CASSLEGETQYF
.	TRBJ2-5	TRBD2	TRBV11-2	TGTGCCAGCAGCTTCCCAGCGGGGGGGACCCAAGAGACCCAGTACTTC	CASSFPAGGTQETQYF
.	TRBJ2-3	.	TRBV5-4	TGTGCCAGCAGTCCGACAGGCACAGATACGCAGTATTTT	CASSPTGTDTQYF
.	TRBJ1-5	.	TRBV2	TGTGCCAGCAGTGAAGAGGGGGACCAGCCCCAGCATTTT	CASSEEGDQPQHF
.	TRBJ2-3	.	TRBV9	TGTGCCAGCAGCGTAGCCCCGAGCACAGATACGCAGTATTTT	CASSVAPSTDTQYF
.	TRBJ1-2	TRBD1	TRBV6-6	TGTGCCAGCAGCACCGGACAGGGGCCAGAGGGCTACACCTTC	CASSTGQGPEGYTF
.	TRBJ1-6	.	TRBV27	TGTGCCAGCAGTTTGTGGGGGGAGGACTACTCCTATAATTCACCCCTCCACTTT	CASSLWGEDYSYNSPLHF
.	TRBJ1-3	.	TRBV10-3	TGTGCCATCAGTGATAGCGTCCGCAGGACTGGAAACACCATATATTTT	CAISDSVRRTGNTIYF
.	TRBJ1-3	.	TRBV18	TGTGCCAGCTCACCAATTCAGTCCTTCTCTGGAAACACCATATATTTT	CASSPIQSFSGNTIYF
.	TRBJ2-1	TRBD1	TRBV7-8	TGTGCCAGCAGCTTAGGAGGACAGGGGGCCAACAATGAGCAGTTCTTC	CASSLGGQGANNEQFF
.	TRBJ1-2	.	TRBV6-1	TGTGCCAGCAGTGACCTCCTAACATCCTATGGCTACACCTTC	CASSDLLTSYGYTF
.	TRBJ1-2	TRBD1	TRBV5-1	TGCGCCAGCAGCTTTACAGGGGGCTATGGCTACACCTTC	CASSFTGGYGYTF
.	TRBJ1-4	.	TRBV4-1	TGCGCCAGCAGCCAAGACCCTAGGGGGTCACGGGAAAAACTGTTTTTT	CASSQDPRGSREKLFF
.	TRBJ2-5	.	TRBV12-3/TRBV12-4	TGTGCCAGCAGCTATTCGGGGGAGACCCAGTACTTC	CASSYSGETQYF
.	TRBJ1-2	TRBD1	TRBV18	TGTGCCAGCTCACAAACACAGGGGACCCTTTATGGCTACACCTTC	CASSQTQGTLYGYTF